This T cell receptor (beta chain) comes out of a study of control samples from healthy donors and cancer patients (TCRdb year 2020). The CDR3 measures 11 amino acids from cysteine to phenylalanine. Here the CDR3 DNA is all that survives: 33 bases in frame from base 1. Trimming costs V 6 bases and J 8 bases, and their ends lie 10 bases apart. The library was built by means of the immunoSEQ multiplex PCR assay. TCRdb took over this immuneACCESS table, retaining in-frame rearrangements with V and J assigned. Such tables are incomplete; in checked studies, under half of the missing clones stem from an unresolved V gene, and the remainder is unexplained. In all, the sample holds 100,000 to 120,000 clones, and around four fifths of those were seen once. Of the sample, roughly 13% falls within the top ten clones. To note about this clone: Its antigen is not yet known. Per-nucleotide qualities are absent, and no much larger clonotype sits a single base away.

The source of this sequence is a woman between 50 and 59 years old in good health. Sequenced material: blood. The chain is made from TRBV12-3 or TRBV12-4 and TRBJ1-2, with the D gene not clear enough to name. The DNA sequence is given as TGTGCCAGCAGATCCTCAGGAGGCTACACCTTC. Its translation reads: CASRSSGGYTF.